This TCR beta chain was captured by sequencing in a study of T cell responses to AZD1222 COVID-19 vaccine. Whole-study results and caveats: Reportedly, nearly half the spike-specific TCRs target unmutated variant regions. No day 14 peak samples; only post-peak repertoires were characterized. Only a handful of AZD1222 recipients were seropositive at baseline.

As to this clone: Antigen unknown.

Profiled with immunoSEQ multiplex PCR; TCRdb holds only in-frame clones, not every one. The sample yields about 190,000 clones, 85% to 90% seen once. V lost 6 bases to trimming and J lost 5 bases, with 14 bases between them. The CDR3 is made up of 13 amino acids. Germline CDR1 reads LGHNA; CDR2 reads YNFKEQ. The clonotype originates from an adult in good health. The sample in question was peripheral blood, obtained on day 0 of MenACWY control vaccination. This chain uses TRBV4-2 with TRBJ2-7, with D perhaps assigned TRBD1 or TRBD2 (7 bases each). CDR3: CASRGGGRNEQYF. The CDR3 DNA sequence: TGTGCCAGCAGGGGAGGGGGCAGAAACGAGCAGTACTTC.